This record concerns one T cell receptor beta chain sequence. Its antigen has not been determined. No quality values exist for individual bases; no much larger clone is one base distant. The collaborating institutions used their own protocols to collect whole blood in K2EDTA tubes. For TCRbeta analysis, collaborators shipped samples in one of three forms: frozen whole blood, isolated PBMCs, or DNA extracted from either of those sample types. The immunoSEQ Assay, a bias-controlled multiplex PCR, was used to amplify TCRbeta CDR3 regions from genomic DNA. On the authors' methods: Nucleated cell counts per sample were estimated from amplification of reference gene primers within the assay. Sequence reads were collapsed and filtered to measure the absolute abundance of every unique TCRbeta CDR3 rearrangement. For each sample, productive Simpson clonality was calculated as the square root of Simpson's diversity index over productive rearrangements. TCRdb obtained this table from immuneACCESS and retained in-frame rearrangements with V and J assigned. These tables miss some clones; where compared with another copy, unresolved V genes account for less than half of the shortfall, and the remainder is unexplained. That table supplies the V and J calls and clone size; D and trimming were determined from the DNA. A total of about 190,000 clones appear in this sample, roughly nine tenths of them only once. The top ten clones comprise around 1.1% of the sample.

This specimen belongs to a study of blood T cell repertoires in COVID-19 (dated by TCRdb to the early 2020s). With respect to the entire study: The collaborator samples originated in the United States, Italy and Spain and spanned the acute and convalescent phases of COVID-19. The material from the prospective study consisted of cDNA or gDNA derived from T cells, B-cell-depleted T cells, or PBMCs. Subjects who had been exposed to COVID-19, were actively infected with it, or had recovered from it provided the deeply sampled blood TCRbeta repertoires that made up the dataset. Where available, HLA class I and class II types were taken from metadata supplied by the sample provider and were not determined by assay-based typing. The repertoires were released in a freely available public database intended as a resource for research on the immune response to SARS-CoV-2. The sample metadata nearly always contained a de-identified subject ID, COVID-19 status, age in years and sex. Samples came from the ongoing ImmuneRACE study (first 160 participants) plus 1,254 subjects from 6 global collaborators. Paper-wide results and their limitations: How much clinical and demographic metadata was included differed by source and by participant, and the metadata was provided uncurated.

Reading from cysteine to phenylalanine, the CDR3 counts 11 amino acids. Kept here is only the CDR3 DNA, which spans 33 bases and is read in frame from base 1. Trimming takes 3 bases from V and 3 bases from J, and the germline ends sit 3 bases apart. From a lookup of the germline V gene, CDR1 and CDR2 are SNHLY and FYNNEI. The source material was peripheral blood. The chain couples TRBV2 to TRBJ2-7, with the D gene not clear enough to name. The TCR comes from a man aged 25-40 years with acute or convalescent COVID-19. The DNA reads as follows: TGTGCCAGCAGTGATATCTACGAGCAGTACTTC. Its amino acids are CASSDIYEQYF.